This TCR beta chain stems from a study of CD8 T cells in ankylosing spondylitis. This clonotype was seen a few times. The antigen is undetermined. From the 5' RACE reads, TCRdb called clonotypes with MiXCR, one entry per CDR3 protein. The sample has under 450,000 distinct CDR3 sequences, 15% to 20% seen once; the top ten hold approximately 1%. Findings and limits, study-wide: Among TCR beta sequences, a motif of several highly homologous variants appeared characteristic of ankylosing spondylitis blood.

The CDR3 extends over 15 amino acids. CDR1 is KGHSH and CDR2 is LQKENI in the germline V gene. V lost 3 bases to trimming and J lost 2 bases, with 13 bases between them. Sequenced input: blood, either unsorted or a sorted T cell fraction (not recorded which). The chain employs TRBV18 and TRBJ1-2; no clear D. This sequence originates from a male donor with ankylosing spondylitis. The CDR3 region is CASSPVGDGNYGYTF. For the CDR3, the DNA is TGTGCCAGCTCACCCGTCGGGGATGGAAACTATGGCTACACCTTC.